In its sample, the clone carrying this T cell receptor beta chain was seen a few times. Sorting that relied on CD45RO/CCR7/CD25/CD127/CD95/CD27 yielded CD4+ naive, central memory, regulatory and stem cell-like memory cells. Between the trimmed V and J ends, which lost 0 bases and 3 bases, there was a span of 10 bases. Germline V gene lookup returns CDR1 SGDLS and CDR2 YYNGEE. This CDR3 comprises 15 residues. The entry originates in a study of beta chain features in type 1 diabetes. Expressed TCRB transcripts were sequenced after all isolated RNA was converted to cDNA. Profiling relied on immunoSEQ multiplex PCR, and the TCRdb table lists in-frame clones only, not all of them. Counted here are a few hundred thousand clones, approximately 10% occurring once; the ten biggest clones make up about 0.015%.

The sequenced sample was naive CD4+ T cells from blood. The TCR comes from a young woman in good health. The chain combines TRBV9 with TRBJ2-1; possibly TRBD2 for D (5 bases). The DNA of the CDR3 is TGTGCCAGCAGCGTAGATCAGCGGAGCTACAATGAGCAGTTCTTC. This codes for CASSVDQRSYNEQFF.